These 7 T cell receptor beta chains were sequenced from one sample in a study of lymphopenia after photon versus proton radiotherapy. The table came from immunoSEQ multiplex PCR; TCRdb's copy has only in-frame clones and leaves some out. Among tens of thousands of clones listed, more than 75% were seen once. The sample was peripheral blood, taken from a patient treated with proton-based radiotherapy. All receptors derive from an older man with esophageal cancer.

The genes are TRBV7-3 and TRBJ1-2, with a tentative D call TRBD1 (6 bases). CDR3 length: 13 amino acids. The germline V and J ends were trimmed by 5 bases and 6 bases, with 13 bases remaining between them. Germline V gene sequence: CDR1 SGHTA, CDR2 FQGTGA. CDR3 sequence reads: CASSRQGRDGYTF. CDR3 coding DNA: TGTGCCAGCAGCCGCCAGGGGCGCGATGGCTACACCTTC.

The CDR3 nucleotides read TGTGCCAGTAGTACCCGGACAGGGGCCGAGGGCAATCAGCCCCAGCATTTT. Translated: CASSTRTGAEGNQPQHF. This rearrangement joins TRBV19 to TRBJ1-5; 9 bases match TRBD1. CDR3 length: 17 amino acids. Germline values: CDR1 LNHDA, CDR2 SQIVND (reference sequence). The ends lost 4 bases at V and 2 bases at J; junction bases unmatched: 9.

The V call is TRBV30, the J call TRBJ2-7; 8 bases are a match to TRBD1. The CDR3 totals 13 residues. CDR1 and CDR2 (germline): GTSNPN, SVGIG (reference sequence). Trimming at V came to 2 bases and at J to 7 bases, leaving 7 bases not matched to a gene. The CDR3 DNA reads TGTGCCTGGAGTAGGCAGGGGGCGAGGGAGCAGTACTTC. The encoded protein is CAWSRQGAREQYF.

The CDR3 nucleotides read TGTGCCAGCGGCAGGGGACTAGCGGGAGTATTTGAGCAGTTCTTC. Residues: CASGRGLAGVFEQFF. V and J are TRBV7-2 and TRBJ2-1, with 14 bases lining up with TRBD2. The V gene end was trimmed by 8 bases and the J gene end by 9 bases; junction bases not matched to a gene: 9. This CDR3 contains 15 residues. Germline V gene sequence: CDR1 SGHTA, CDR2 FQGNSA.

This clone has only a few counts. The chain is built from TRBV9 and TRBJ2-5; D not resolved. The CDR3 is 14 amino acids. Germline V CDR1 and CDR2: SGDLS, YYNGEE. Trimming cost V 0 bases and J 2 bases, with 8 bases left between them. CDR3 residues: CASSVGTIQETQYF. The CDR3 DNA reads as TGTGCCAGCAGCGTAGGAACTATTCAAGAGACCCAGTACTTC.

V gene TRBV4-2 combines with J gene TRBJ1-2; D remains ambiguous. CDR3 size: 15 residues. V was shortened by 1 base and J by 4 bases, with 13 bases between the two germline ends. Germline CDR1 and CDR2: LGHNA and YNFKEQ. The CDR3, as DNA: TGTGCCAGCAGCCAAGTGTCCGAGGAGAGCTATGGCTACACCTTC. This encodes CASSQVSEESYGYTF.

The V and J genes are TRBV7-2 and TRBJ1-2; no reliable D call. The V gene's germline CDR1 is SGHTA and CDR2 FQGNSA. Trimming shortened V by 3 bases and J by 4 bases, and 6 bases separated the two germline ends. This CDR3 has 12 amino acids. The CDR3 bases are TGTGCCAGCAGCTTTAGTTCCTATGGCTACACCTTC. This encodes CASSFSSYGYTF.